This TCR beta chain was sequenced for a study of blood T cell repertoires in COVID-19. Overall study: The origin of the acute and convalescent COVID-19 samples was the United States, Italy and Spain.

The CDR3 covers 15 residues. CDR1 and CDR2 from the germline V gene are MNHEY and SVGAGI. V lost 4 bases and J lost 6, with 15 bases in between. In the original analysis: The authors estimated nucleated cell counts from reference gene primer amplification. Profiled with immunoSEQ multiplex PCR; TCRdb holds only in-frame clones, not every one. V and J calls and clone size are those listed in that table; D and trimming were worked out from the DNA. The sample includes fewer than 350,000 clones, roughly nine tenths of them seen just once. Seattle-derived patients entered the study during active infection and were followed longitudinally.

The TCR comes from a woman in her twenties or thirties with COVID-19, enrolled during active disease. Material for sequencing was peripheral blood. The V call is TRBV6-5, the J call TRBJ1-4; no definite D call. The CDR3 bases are TGTGCCAGCAGTTTGTTCCCGGGGATGGATGAAAAACTGTTTTTT. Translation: CASSLFPGMDEKLFF.